These 29 T cell receptor beta chains originate from one sample sequenced in a study of blood T cells in healthy people across ages. Combining a sample-barcoded 5' primer with a J-beta primer mix, a second PCR ran for 7 to 11 cycles. Each CDR3 protein is one row after TCRdb ran MiXCR on the 5' RACE reads. Among approximately 1,100,000 distinct CDR3 sequences, less than 50% were seen once, and the ten largest hold approximately 20%. The sample comprised blood. The receptors stem from a woman between 55 and 75 years old in good health.

The chain has TRBV20-1 and TRBJ1-5, with 7 bases aligning to TRBD1. CDR1 and CDR2 from the germline V gene are DFQATT and SNEGSKA (reference sequence). The length of the CDR3 is 14 residues. CDR3 sequence reads: CSCKGAHSNQPQHF. The DNA of the CDR3 is TGCAGCTGCAAGGGGGCGCACAGCAATCAGCCCCAGCATTTT.

This clonotype was counted only a few times. The rearrangement joins TRBV6-1 to TRBJ1-2, with D perhaps matching TRBD1 (5 bases). V was pared by 7 bases and J by 2 bases, with 14 bases between. The CDR3 length is 14 residues. Germline V CDR1 and CDR2: MNHNS, SASEGT. The CDR3 DNA reads TGTGCCAGCACCGAGACAGTTCCCAACTATGGCTACACCTTC. Its protein product is CASTETVPNYGYTF.

This clonotype was counted a few times. The chain joins TRBV20-1 to TRBJ2-5, with no clear D. CDR3 length equals 12 residues. Trimming shortened V by 0 bases and J by 7 bases, and 9 bases separated the two germline ends. Germline CDR1 reads DFQATT; CDR2 reads SNEGSKA (reference sequence). The CDR3 DNA is TGCAGTGCTAGAGATTTATTGGGGACCCAGTACTTC. It translates to CSARDLLGTQYF.

The gene calls are TRBV7-9 and TRBJ1-6; 9 nucleotides line up with TRBD1. The CDR3 has 13 amino acids. V lost 8 bases, J lost 6 bases, and 2 bases stayed unmatched. Germline V gene lookup returns CDR1 SEHNR and CDR2 FQNEAQ (reference sequence). The CDR3 sequence: CASRDRANSPLHF. CDR3 DNA: TGTGCCAGCCGGGACAGGGCTAATTCACCCCTCCACTTT.

The V gene is TRBV4-1, the J gene TRBJ2-3; D may be TRBD2 (6 bases). This CDR3 is built from 15 residues. Trimming shortened V by 1 base and J by 0 bases, and 8 bases separated the two germline ends. Germline V gene sequence: CDR1 MGHRA, CDR2 YSYEKL. The CDR3 nucleotides are TGCGCCAGCAGCCAAGGGGGGGTTAGCACAGATACGCAGTATTTT. Its translation: CASSQGGVSTDTQYF.

The rearrangement joins TRBV20-1 to TRBJ2-3; 11 nucleotides align to TRBD2. V gave up 3 bases and J gave up 4 bases; unmatched junction bases: 6. The CDR3 contains 15 residues. Germline V lookup: CDR1 DFQATT, CDR2 SNEGSKA (reference sequence). In DNA, the CDR3 is TGCAGTGCTAGGGACCTTAGCGGGAGGGCAGATACGCAGTATTTT. Its translation is CSARDLSGRADTQYF.

V gene TRBV28 combines with J gene TRBJ1-6, with no clear D. Trimming cost V 5 bases and J 0 bases, with 8 bases left between them. The V gene's germline CDR1 is MDHEN and CDR2 SYDVKM. The CDR3 is made up of 15 amino acids. The CDR3 nucleotides read TGTGCCAGCAGTCCCCAGAGCTCCTATAATTCACCCCTCCACTTT. Its protein is CASSPQSSYNSPLHF. Together with reference TRBV28 and TRBJ1-6, the CDR3 gives the full variable domain: DVKVTQSSRYLVKRTGEKVFLECVQDMDHENMFWYRQDPGLGLRLIYFSYDVKMKEKGDIPEGYSVSREKKERFSLILESASTNQTSMYLCASSPQSSYNSPLHFGNGTRLTVT.

This clonotype was detected a few times. The chain recombines TRBV7-8 with TRBJ1-5; the D gene is possibly TRBD1 (6 bases). The CDR3 is made up of 15 amino acids. Germline V lookup: CDR1 SGHVS, CDR2 FQNEAQ. V gave up 4 bases and J gave up 1 base, with 11 bases separating them. CDR3 nucleotides: TGTGCCAGCAGCTATACAGGGATGAGCAATCAGCCCCAGCATTTT. Residues: CASSYTGMSNQPQHF.

This clonotype has more than one count but fewer than ten. V usage is TRBV7-2 and J usage is TRBJ2-7; D is unresolved. Germline loops: CDR1 SGHTA, CDR2 FQGNSA. The CDR3 extends over 18 amino acids. Trimming removed 5 bases at V and 2 bases at J, with 25 bases between. The CDR3 coding sequence is TGTGCCAGCAGCCCTAAACCCCTAGGCGGCGGAAGGACCTACGAGCAGTACTTC. Translation gives CASSPKPLGGGRTYEQYF.

This clonotype was counted between two and nine times. This chain connects TRBV5-1 to TRBJ1-5; no firm D call. V lost 4 bases and J 6 bases, leaving 11 bases between the germline ends. CDR1 is SGHRS and CDR2 is YFSETQ in the germline V gene. The CDR3 consists of 13 residues. The CDR3 DNA reads TGCGCCAGCAGCGCCGCAGTTGGTCAGCCCCAGCATTTT. It is translated as CASSAAVGQPQHF.

The chain joins TRBV21-1 to TRBJ1-3; the DNA was not compared with TRBD1, the D call given in the table. TRBV21-1 is a pseudogene. The CDR3 consists of 16 residues. This chain's CDR3 is CASSQGGADSGNTIYF. The CDR3 coding sequence is TGTGCCAGCAGCCAAGGGGGCGCCGACTCTGGAAACACCATATATTTT.

This clonotype was counted between two and nine times. The chain employs TRBV6-4 and TRBJ2-1, with D unclear. The V end was cut by 6 bases, the J end by 1 base, with 13 bases between. This CDR3 has 15 amino acids. CDR1 and CDR2 (germline): MRHNA, SNTAGT. CDR3 nucleotides: TGTGCCAGCAGCCCCTCAACTGATTCCTACAATGAGCAGTTCTTC. Its translation: CASSPSTDSYNEQFF.

The V gene is TRBV27, the J gene TRBJ2-7, with D maybe TRBD1 (6 bases). Trimming took off 1 base at V and 5 bases at J, with 12 bases between the two ends. Germline CDR1 is MNHEY and CDR2 is SMNVEV (reference sequence). This CDR3 spans 14 amino acids. The CDR3 loop is CASSLWQGNHEQYF. The CDR3 nucleotides read TGTGCCAGCAGTTTATGGCAGGGGAACCACGAGCAGTACTTC.

V and J are TRBV15 and TRBJ2-7; 10 nucleotides align to TRBD2. The J call may be incorrect, as the DNA end agrees better with TRBJ2-5. The CDR3 is 15 amino acids. CDR1 is LNHNV and CDR2 is YYDKDF in the germline V gene (reference sequence). The CDR3 sequence: CATSRDGLAVETQYF. In DNA form, the CDR3 reads TGTGCCACCAGCAGAGACGGACTAGCGGTTGAGACCCAGTACTTC.

The chain joins TRBV27 to TRBJ1-2; possibly TRBD1 for D (5 bases). This CDR3 contains 14 residues. The V gene's germline CDR1 is MNHEY and CDR2 SMNVEV (reference sequence). V was trimmed by 5 bases and J by 7 bases, leaving 17 bases between them. CDR3 residues: CASSPLSTETGYTF. CDR3 DNA sequence: TGTGCCAGCAGTCCCCTCTCGACAGAGACTGGCTACACCTTC.

V usage is TRBV4-1 and J usage is TRBJ2-5; D unclear. Looked up from germline, CDR1 is MGHRA and CDR2 is YSYEKL. V shed 4 bases and J shed 5 bases, with 11 bases lying between them. There are 13 residues in the CDR3. CDR3 nucleotides: TGCGCCAGCAGCCGAGGCAGCTGGGAGACCCAGTACTTC. It encodes CASSRGSWETQYF.

The chain links TRBV5-1 to TRBJ1-2, with 10 nucleotides matching TRBD1. The length of the CDR3 is 17 residues. Germline V CDR1 and CDR2: SGHRS, YFSETQ. V shed 4 bases and J 8 bases; nucleotides not matched to a gene: 17. The CDR3 loop reads CASSPRTGGEQASGYTF. For the CDR3, the DNA is TGCGCCAGCAGCCCTCGGACAGGGGGTGAGCAGGCGAGCGGCTACACCTTC.

This chain connects TRBV29-1 to TRBJ1-2; D gene uncertain. This CDR3 is 13 amino acids long. V lost 2 bases, J lost 7 bases, and 14 bases lay in between. Germline V lookup: CDR1 SQVTM, CDR2 ANQGSEA. In DNA, the CDR3 is TGCAGCGTTGAAATCACTACAGAAGGTGGCTACACCTTC. Its protein product is CSVEITTEGGYTF.

The CDR3 bases are TGTGCCAGCAGTTTGGCAGGGGGCCATGAGCAGTTCTTC. Its translation: CASSLAGGHEQFF. This sequence joins TRBV12-3 or TRBV12-4 and TRBJ2-1; 8 positions match TRBD1. The CDR3 is 13 residues long. V was pared by 3 bases and J by 8 bases, with 3 bases of the junction left unmatched.

This chain uses TRBV10-3 with TRBJ2-7; 7 bases are shared with TRBD2. The germline gives CDR1 ENHRY, CDR2 SYGVKD. After removal of 3 bases from V and 7 bases from J, the junction contained 12 bases not matched to a gene. The CDR3 totals 15 residues. The CDR3 reads CAISDWGEGRGEQYF. As DNA, the CDR3 is TGTGCCATCAGTGATTGGGGGGAGGGCCGCGGTGAGCAGTACTTC.

This clonotype was observed a few times. The chain has TRBV29-1 and TRBJ1-2; tentative D call: TRBD1 (6 bases). V was trimmed by 6 bases and J by 4 bases, leaving 15 bases between them. The CDR3 runs 13 residues. Germline V lookup: CDR1 SQVTM, CDR2 ANQGSEA. CDR3 sequence (DNA): TGCAGCGTCCGGGACACCAGGGGCTATGGCTACACCTTC. Translated: CSVRDTRGYGYTF.

V usage is TRBV12-3 or TRBV12-4 and J usage is TRBJ1-4; 8 nucleotides agree with TRBD1. The J segment lost 13 bases and the V segment lost 6 bases, leaving 13 bases of the junction unmatched. The CDR3 is 14 amino acids. The CDR3 is CASRGPTGADRLFF. CDR3 nucleotide sequence: TGTGCCAGCAGGGGACCGACAGGGGCAGATCGACTGTTTTTT.

This clonotype was counted only a few times. The gene calls are TRBV6-1 and TRBJ2-3; 8 bases fit TRBD1. Germline CDR1 is MNHNS and CDR2 is SASEGT. The CDR3 contains 14 residues. Trimming took 5 bases from V and 3 from J; bases not matched to a gene: 4. This CDR3 reads CASSLGQATDTQYF. DNA of the CDR3: TGTGCCAGCAGTCTGGGACAGGCTACAGATACGCAGTATTTT.

As DNA, the CDR3 is TGTGCCTGGAGTGTGGGTGGGACTATAGAAAAACTGTTTTTT. It is translated as CAWSVGGTIEKLFF. The rearrangement uses TRBV30 and TRBJ1-4, with TRBD1 as a possible D gene (5 bases). V lost 0 bases and J 8 bases, leaving 13 bases between the germline ends. This CDR3 region has 14 residues. The germline gives CDR1 GTSNPN, CDR2 SVGIG (reference sequence).

This clonotype turned up a few times. The gene calls are TRBV20-1 and TRBJ2-7, with 11 positions matching TRBD2. Per germline, CDR1 DFQATT and CDR2 SNEGSKA (reference sequence). The CDR3 runs to 15 residues. Germline trimming cut 5 bases from V and 2 bases from J; bases unmatched to any gene: 8. As DNA, the CDR3 is TGCAGTGCTTCATTAGCGGGAGGGCCGCCCTACGAGCAGTACTTC. It translates to CSASLAGGPPYEQYF.

This chain joins TRBV7-9 and TRBJ2-3, with TRBD2 matching 9 bases. The CDR3 runs 15 residues. V was clipped by 8 bases and J by 4 bases; unmatched bases: 10. Germline values: CDR1 SEHNR, CDR2 FQNEAQ (reference sequence). For the CDR3, the DNA is TGTGCCAGCTCTGGCGGGAGGGGTCGAGCAGATACGCAGTATTTT. This sequence encodes CASSGGRGRADTQYF.

The chain has TRBV20-1 and TRBJ2-4, with 7 positions matching TRBD2. The end of the DNA is better explained by TRBJ2-7, so the J call may be wrong. Germline V gene sequence: CDR1 DFQATT, CDR2 SNEGSKA (reference sequence). This CDR3 contains 18 residues. This CDR3 reads CSARDLSSSRGRNYEQYF. The CDR3 DNA reads as TGCAGTGCTAGAGATCTATCTAGTTCTCGCGGGAGAAATTACGAGCAGTACTTC.

This sequence joins TRBV3-1 and TRBJ2-1; D is ambiguous. CDR3 size: 16 residues. The V end was cut by 0 bases, the J end by 8 bases, with 17 bases between. CDR1 and CDR2 (germline): LGHDT, YNNKEL (reference sequence). The CDR3 loop reads CASSQDRPLQNDEQFF. Here the CDR3 DNA reads TGTGCCAGCAGCCAAGACAGGCCTTTACAGAACGATGAGCAGTTCTTC.

This clonotype was observed a handful of times. This rearrangement joins TRBV29-1 to TRBJ1-1; no definite D call. The CDR3 consists of 10 residues. Trimming pared 4 bases from V and 4 bases from J, leaving 4 bases between. From germline, CDR1 is SQVTM and CDR2 ANQGSEA. The CDR3 DNA is TGCAGCGTTGGGGTCACTGAAGCTTTCTTT. Its translation: CSVGVTEAFF.